Given below is one TCR beta chain in context. Germline CDR1 SGDLS, CDR2 YYNGEE. The V end was cut by 6 bases, the J end by 0 bases, with 13 bases between. The CDR3 runs 15 residues. In the PCR, 60 Vbeta and 13 Jbeta primers were used. TCRdb's copy holds only in-frame clones and misses some; the assay was immunoSEQ multiplex PCR. The sample carries about 150,000 clones, roughly 78% recorded once. The entry originates in a study of cytomegalovirus exposure and HLA in healthy donors. The sequence derives from a man aged 50 or older in good health and CMV-seropositive. Sequenced input: PBMCs. V gene TRBV9 combines with J gene TRBJ1-3, with unresolved D. The CDR3 here is CASTPWAGSGNTIYF. CDR3 bases: TGTGCCAGCACCCCTTGGGCAGGCTCTGGAAACACCATATATTTT.